A selection of T cell receptor beta chains follows, all from one sample in a study of CD8 T cells in Susac syndrome. TCRdb reprocessed the immunoSEQ multiplex PCR reads with MiXCR, giving one entry per CDR3 protein. The sample has around 180,000 distinct CDR3 sequences, under 95% seen once. Sequenced material: CD4+ T cells from PBMCs. Receptors originate from a human donor with Susac syndrome. CDR3s include the opening cysteine and the closing phenylalanine or tryptophan. Expanded clones get a size class; other rows say once, few or many, or leave the size out.

TRBV20-1	few	TRBJ1-1	CSAPRSRDTEAFF
TRBV11-2	.	TRBJ1-5	CASSLVGSNQPQHF
TRBV24-1	.	TRBJ2-7	CATSDWTHSYEQYF
TRBV9	.	TRBJ1-3	CASSVEGQSSGNTIYF
TRBV7-2	.	TRBJ1-3	CASSLVTDGNTIYF
TRBV15	.	TRBJ1-3	CATSRSRTDGNTIYF
TRBV5-1	.	TRBJ2-7	CASSLGAGGIYEQYF
TRBV11-2	.	TRBJ2-7	CASSLDSGGAREQYF
TRBV29-1	.	TRBJ2-7	CSVAGTGEYEQYF
TRBV29-1	.	TRBJ1-2	CSAQQGNYGYTF
TRBV11-2	once	TRBJ2-1	CASSLDWRGGPQEQFF
TRBV6-6	.	TRBJ2-1	CATQPAGAYNEQFF
TRBV9	.	TRBJ2-2	CASSVSGGQNTGELFF
TRBV9	.	TRBJ1-1	CASSVETGNTEAFF
TRBV15	.	TRBJ1-2	CATSLERGTDYGYTF
TRBV20-1	once	TRBJ1-1	CSATQGDTEAFF
TRBV2	once	TRBJ2-1	CASSGESGTYNEQFF
TRBV6-5	.	TRBJ1-5	CASSYDRGPNQPQHF
TRBV3-1	.	TRBJ1-4	CASSQGYESGEKLFF
TRBV3-1	.	TRBJ1-1	CASSQGAGRNTEAFF
TRBV4-2	.	TRBJ2-3	CASSQDPDRVSDTQYF
TRBV29-1	.	TRBJ1-1	CSVDDRVNTEAFF
TRBV7-9	.	TRBJ2-5	CASSLGAGHVETQYF
TRBV28	.	TRBJ2-3	CASSSNADTQYF
TRBV20-1	.	TRBJ2-5	CSATSPGQGGETQYF
TRBV3-1	.	TRBJ2-3	CASSSISDSTDTQYF
TRBV14	.	TRBJ1-3	CASSQMGLSGNTIYF
TRBV29-1	.	TRBJ1-2	CSVDPTGGEANGYTF
TRBV12-3/TRBV12-4	.	TRBJ1-1	CASSFWETEAFF
TRBV3-1	.	TRBJ2-5	CASSQAPGLAGVTQYF
TRBV7-6	.	TRBJ2-5	CASSLVGGGPQETQYF
TRBV7-3	.	TRBJ1-2	CASSPGTGRNYGYTF
TRBV6-2/TRBV6-3	.	TRBJ2-3	CASSPGVGATDTQYF
TRBV7-2	.	TRBJ2-3	CASSSGGITDTQYF
TRBV6-1	once	TRBJ1-2	CASSSSGRGGYTF
TRBV6-2/TRBV6-3	.	TRBJ1-1	CASSYPTGANEAFF
TRBV2	.	TRBJ2-7	CASGDRDRYHEQYF
TRBV9	.	TRBJ2-5	CASSVGVAGLQETQYF
TRBV6-5	.	TRBJ2-4	CASSKGHSGNIQYF
TRBV5-1	.	TRBJ1-2	CASSLTGQEQNYGYTF
TRBV19	.	TRBJ2-7	CASSIRWTSSYEQYF
TRBV29-1	.	TRBJ1-5	CSVDAVYSNQPQHF
TRBV20-1	.	TRBJ1-5	CSARDNFGTDQPQHF
TRBV2	once	TRBJ1-1	CASMSDRNTEAFF
TRBV10-2	.	TRBJ2-1	CASSGTEAGYNEQFF
TRBV6-5	.	TRBJ1-1	CASSTSQGLRAFF
TRBV5-1	.	TRBJ2-7	CASRPGTGRSYEQYF
TRBV9	.	TRBJ2-3	CASSVGASGGPDTQYF
TRBV29-1	.	TRBJ1-1	CSVAAQGNTEAFF
TRBV15	.	TRBJ2-4	CATTSLTKVDIQYF
TRBV2	.	TRBJ2-7	CASRRTTRYEQYF
TRBV20-1	.	TRBJ1-2	CSASQGQWGYGYTF
TRBV14	.	TRBJ2-5	CASSPTPPETQYF
TRBV20-1	.	TRBJ2-1	CSARDGSRPTYNEQFF
TRBV3-1	.	TRBJ1-2	CASSQGTGGIYGYTF
TRBV2	.	TRBJ1-2	CASSEAMGRSYTF
TRBV5-1	.	TRBJ2-1	CASSLGGAEQFF